The 7 T cell receptor beta chains below were found in one sample sequenced in a study of cytomegalovirus exposure and HLA in healthy donors. Use of 60 Vbeta and 13 Jbeta primers characterized the PCR. Sequencing was performed with immunoSEQ multiplex PCR; in TCRdb, only in-frame clones are kept and a portion is missing. This sample lists roughly 90,000 clones; its ten largest clones have 15%. Sequencing input: PBMCs. The receptors shown here come from a man aged 45-65 years in good health and CMV-seropositive.

The V gene is TRBV19, the J gene TRBJ1-2; 7 bases match TRBD1. Germline lookup yields CDR1 LNHDA and CDR2 SQIVND (reference sequence). CDR3 size: 13 residues. The V segment lost 6 bases and the J segment 8 bases; nucleotides outside the gene matches: 9. Written as DNA, the CDR3 is TGTGCCAGTAGGAGTCAGGGGGATCGAGGCTACACCTTC. Translated: CASRSQGDRGYTF.

The gene calls are TRBV7-8 and TRBJ2-2, with D possibly TRBD1 on 5 matching bases. The V gene lost 3 bases and the J gene lost 3 bases, with 23 bases spanning the gap. Germline lookup yields CDR1 SGHVS and CDR2 FQNEAQ. CDR3 length equals 19 residues. Here the CDR3 reads CASSLGLGVGSGHTGELFF. Here the CDR3 DNA reads TGTGCCAGCAGCTTGGGGCTGGGCGTAGGGTCCGGGCACACCGGGGAGCTGTTTTTT. The full variable domain, in which reference TRBV7-8 and TRBJ2-2 provide the parts outside the CDR3, is GAGVSQSPRYKVAKRGQDVALRCDPISGHVSLFWYQQALGQGPEFLTYFQNEAQLDKSGLPSDRFFAERPEGSVSTLKIQRTQQEDSAVYLCASSLGLGVGSGHTGELFFGEGSRLTVL.

V is TRBV15 and J is TRBJ2-2, with D possibly matching TRBD1 (6 bases). The ends were cut back, 3 bases at V and 4 bases at J, with 15 bases in the middle. Germline loops: CDR1 LNHNV, CDR2 YYDKDF (reference sequence). The CDR3 is 16 residues long. DNA of the CDR3: TGTGCCACCAGCAGGTTCCGGGACACCCGCACCGGGGAGCTGTTTTTT. Encoded protein: CATSRFRDTRTGELFF.

The chain links TRBV5-1 to TRBJ2-3; 9 nucleotides agree with TRBD2. The germline V gene has CDR1 SGHRS and CDR2 YFSETQ. The CDR3 runs to 15 residues. J lost 1 base, V lost 7 bases, and 7 bases had no gene match. The CDR3 nucleotides read TGCGCCAGCGGGCCCCGGACTAGCGGCACAGATACGCAGTATTTT. This translates into CASGPRTSGTDTQYF.

V gene TRBV7-3 combines with J gene TRBJ2-3; 7 positions agree with TRBD2. The germline V gene encodes CDR1 SGHTA and CDR2 FQGTGA. The ends lost 3 bases at V and 5 bases at J; junction bases unmatched: 14. This CDR3 has 17 amino acids. The CDR3 loop reads CASSLGRGRSGRDTQYF. CDR3 DNA sequence: TGTGCCAGCAGCTTGGGGCGCGGGAGATCCGGGCGAGATACGCAGTATTTT.

The CDR3 is CASRGQGGPYGYTF. As DNA, the CDR3 is TGTGCCAGCAGGGGACAGGGGGGCCCTTATGGCTACACCTTC. The rearrangement links TRBV27 to TRBJ1-2; TRBD1 agrees at 11 bases. The J segment lost 5 bases and the V segment lost 6 bases, leaving 5 bases of the junction unmatched. CDR1 and CDR2 from the germline V gene are MNHEY and SMNVEV (reference sequence). The CDR3 totals 14 residues.

The chain's CDR3 is CASSYVDRTNYGYTF. The CDR3 region has the DNA TGTGCCAGCAGTTACGTGGACAGGACTAACTATGGCTACACCTTC. The chain couples TRBV6-6 to TRBJ1-2; TRBD1 matches at 7 bases. The CDR3 runs 15 residues. With V trimmed by 2 bases and J by 0 bases, 3 bases remained unmatched. Germline CDR1 is MNHNY and CDR2 is SVGAGI (reference sequence).